This T cell receptor beta chain is from a study of tumor and adjacent non-tumor tissue in lung cancer. Findings of the study overall: Tumor TCR diversity, when higher, was linked to shorter survival. Tumor tissue had significantly higher TCR diversity than normal lung.

CDR1 is SQVTM and CDR2 is ANQGSEA in the germline V gene. The CDR3 is 12 amino acids. The library came from three nested PCR rounds adapted from ARM-PCR protocols. MiXCR was run by TCRdb on the multiplex PCR reads, yielding one entry per CDR3 protein. The sample contains 90,000 to 120,000 distinct CDR3 sequences, about 62% of which appear only once. RNA was extracted from bulk tissue without any cell sorting. The normal lung tissue was taken more than 3 cm from the tumor edge. A word on this clonotype: Its antigen is not identified. At one end, the junction sequence differs from germline, possibly due to a read error.

This chain connects TRBV29-1 to TRBJ2-3; D is unresolved. The sample comprised distant non-tumor lung tissue. This clonotype was sampled from a man aged 25 to 40 with non-small cell lung cancer. The CDR3 is CSIEVWADTLYF. The CDR3 nucleotides read TGCAGCATTGAAGTTTGGGCAGATACGCTGTATTTT.